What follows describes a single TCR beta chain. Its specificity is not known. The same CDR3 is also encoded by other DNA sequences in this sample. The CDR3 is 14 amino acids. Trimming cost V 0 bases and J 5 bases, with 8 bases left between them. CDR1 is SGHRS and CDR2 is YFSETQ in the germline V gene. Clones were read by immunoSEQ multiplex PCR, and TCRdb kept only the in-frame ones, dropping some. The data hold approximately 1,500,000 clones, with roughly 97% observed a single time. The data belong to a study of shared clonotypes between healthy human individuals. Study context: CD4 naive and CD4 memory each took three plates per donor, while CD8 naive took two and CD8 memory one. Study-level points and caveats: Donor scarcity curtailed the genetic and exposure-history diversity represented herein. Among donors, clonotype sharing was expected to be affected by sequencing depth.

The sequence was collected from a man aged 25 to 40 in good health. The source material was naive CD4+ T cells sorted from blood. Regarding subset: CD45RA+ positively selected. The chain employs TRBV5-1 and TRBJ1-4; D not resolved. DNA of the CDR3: TGCGCCAGCAGCTTGGACACTGGAAATGAAAAACTGTTTTTT. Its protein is CASSLDTGNEKLFF.